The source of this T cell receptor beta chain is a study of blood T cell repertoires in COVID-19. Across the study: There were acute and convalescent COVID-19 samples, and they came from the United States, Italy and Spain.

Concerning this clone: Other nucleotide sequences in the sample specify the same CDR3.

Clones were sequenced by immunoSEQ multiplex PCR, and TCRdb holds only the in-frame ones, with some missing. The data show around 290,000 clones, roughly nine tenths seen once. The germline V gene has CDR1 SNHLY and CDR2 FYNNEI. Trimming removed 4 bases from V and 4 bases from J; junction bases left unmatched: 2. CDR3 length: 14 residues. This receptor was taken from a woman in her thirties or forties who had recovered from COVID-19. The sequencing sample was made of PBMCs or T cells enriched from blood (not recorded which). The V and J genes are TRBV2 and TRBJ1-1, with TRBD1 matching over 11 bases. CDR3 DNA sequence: TGTGCCAGCAGTGGGGACAGGGGGGCCACTGAAGCTTTCTTT. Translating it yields CASSGDRGATEAFF. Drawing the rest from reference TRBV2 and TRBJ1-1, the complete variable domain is EPEVTQTPSHQVTQMGQEVILRCVPISNHLYFYWYRQILGQKVEFLVSFYNNEISEKSEIFDDQFSVERPDGSNFTLKIRSTKLEDSAMYFCASSGDRGATEAFFGQGTRLTVV.